The text below deals with one T cell receptor beta chain. The data stem from a study of blood T cell repertoires in COVID-19. Study-wide context: Samples came from the United States, Italy and Spain, spanning acute and convalescent COVID-19. T cells, B-cell-depleted T cells, or PBMCs supplied cDNA or gDNA.

Study processing details: Scientists estimated how many nucleated cells there were by amplifying reference gene primers. Measured with immunoSEQ multiplex PCR; TCRdb has only the in-frame clones, and not every one. V and J calls plus clone size are reproduced from that table; the DNA served to infer D and trimming. In the table there are tens of thousands of clones, approximately 90% of which are singletons. Input material: peripheral blood. The origin of this receptor is a human donor in a cohort sampled during active COVID-19.

For the CDR3, the DNA is TGCGCCAGCAAACGGACAGGGGTTTCTTCCCAAGAGACCCAGTACTTC. Its translation is CASKRTGVSSQETQYF. The rearrangement links TRBV5-1 to TRBJ2-5; 9 bases are shared with TRBD1. The V segment lost 6 bases and the J segment 1 base; nucleotides outside the gene matches: 10. The CDR3 runs 16 residues. CDR1 is SGHRS, CDR2 YFSETQ, per germline.